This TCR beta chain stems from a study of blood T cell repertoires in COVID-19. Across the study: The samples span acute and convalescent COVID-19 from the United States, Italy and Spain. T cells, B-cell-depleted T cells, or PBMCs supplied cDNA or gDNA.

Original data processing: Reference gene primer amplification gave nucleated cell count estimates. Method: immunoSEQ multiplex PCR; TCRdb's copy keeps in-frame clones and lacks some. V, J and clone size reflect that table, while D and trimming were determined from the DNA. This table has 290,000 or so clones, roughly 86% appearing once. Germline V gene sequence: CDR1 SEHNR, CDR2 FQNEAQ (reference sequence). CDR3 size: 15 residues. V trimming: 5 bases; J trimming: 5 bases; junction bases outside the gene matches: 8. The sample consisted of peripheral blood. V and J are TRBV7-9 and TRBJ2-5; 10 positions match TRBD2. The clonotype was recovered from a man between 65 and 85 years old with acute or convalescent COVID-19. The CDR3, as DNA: TGTGCCAGCAGCCCCGGCAGCGGGAGGGCTGAGACCCAGTACTTC. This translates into CASSPGSGRAETQYF.